The source of this T cell receptor beta chain is a study of T cell repertoires in cytomegalovirus infection. For the study at large: CMV epitopes, recently identified HLA-C-restricted and well-studied HLA-B-restricted, were used. Indications came from public TCR beta signatures; they pointed to CMV infection and to a matching HLA type. Study conclusions and caveats: Individuals carrying CMV plus the relevant HLA were identified by cumulative frequency of public TCR beta families.

Germline CDR1 KGHDR, CDR2 SFDVKD. V lost 2 bases to trimming and J lost 8 bases, with 15 bases between them. The CDR3 covers 15 residues. One entry per CDR3 protein results from TCRdb running MiXCR on the reads. This sample carries about 70,000 distinct CDR3 sequences, 20% of them seen once, and the ten largest clones take approximately 68%. This clonotype was observed a few times. Its antigen remains unknown. Sample: CD8+ T cells from cultured PBMCs, taken from culture after CMV antigen stimulation. The TCR sequence derives from a human donor in good health (CMV status not recorded). Some clones in this sample may be carry-over from other donors' samples. The chain links TRBV24-1 to TRBJ2-1; D is possibly TRBD2 (6 bases). The CDR3: CATSDWGIGSDEQFF. The CDR3 DNA reads TGTGCCACCAGTGATTGGGGAATCGGGAGTGATGAGCAGTTCTTC.